What follows describes a single T cell receptor beta chain. The source of the sample is a study of blood T cell repertoires in COVID-19. In the study overall: Samples representing acute and convalescent COVID-19 were sourced from the United States, Italy and Spain. Nucleic acid was either cDNA or gDNA, and it came from T cells, B-cell-depleted T cells, or PBMCs.

Participants had their cohort set by participant-reported clinical history. Two negative PCRs, clearance, or symptom resolution were required of recovered Cohort 3 donors. Profiling relied on immunoSEQ multiplex PCR, and the TCRdb table lists in-frame clones only, not all of them. This sample has some 200,000 clones, with about 78% found just once. The specimen was PBMCs or T cells enriched from blood (not recorded which). The sequence was obtained from a woman aged 45-59 years who had recovered from COVID-19.

CDR3 sequence reads: CASRGQGYEQYF. The DNA of the CDR3 is TGCGCCAGCCGCGGCCAGGGCTACGAGCAGTACTTC. This sequence joins TRBV5-1 and TRBJ2-7, with D possibly matching TRBD1 (5 bases). The CDR3 spans 12 residues. Trimming stripped 7 bases from V and 3 bases from J, with 11 bases between. Germline lookup yields CDR1 SGHRS and CDR2 YFSETQ.